The 14 T cell receptor beta chains below were found in one sample sequenced in a study of blood T cell repertoires in COVID-19. Only in-frame clones appear in the TCRdb table, and some are missing; sequencing was by immunoSEQ multiplex PCR. The table has some 250,000 clones, 86% seen once; the top ten hold 1.5% to 2%. The sample consisted of peripheral blood. The origin of the receptors is a man aged 25-45 years with active or convalescent COVID-19.

This clone has a single count. The chain links TRBV5-5 to TRBJ1-1; the D gene is possibly TRBD1 (5 bases). This CDR3 comprises 11 residues. With 3 bases removed from V and 8 bases from J, the gap between germline ends came to 8 bases. CDR1 is SGHKS, CDR2 YYEKEE, per germline (reference sequence). For the CDR3, the DNA is TGTGCCAGCAGCTCAGGGCTCGAAGCTTTCTTT. The encoded protein is CASSSGLEAFF.

The gene calls are TRBV6-5 and TRBJ1-3; tentatively, D is TRBD1 (6 bases). There are 16 residues in the CDR3. The V gene's germline CDR1 is MNHEY and CDR2 SVGAGI. With 4 bases removed from V and 0 bases from J, the gap between germline ends came to 13 bases. As DNA, the CDR3 is TGTGCCAGCAGTTTGACGACAGGTTCCTCTGGAAACACCATATATTTT. It specifies CASSLTTGSSGNTIYF.

CDR3 residues: CASSYMRGANTEAFF. As DNA, the CDR3 is TGTGCCAGCAGTTACATGCGGGGGGCTAACACTGAAGCTTTCTTT. The chain joins TRBV6-5 to TRBJ1-1; D might be TRBD1 (6 bases). In germline, CDR1 is MNHEY, CDR2 SVGAGI. The ends were cut back, 2 bases at V and 2 bases at J, with 12 bases in the middle. This CDR3 has 15 residues.

The chain uses TRBV29-1 and TRBJ2-7; a possible D gene is TRBD1 (5 bases). V was trimmed by 1 base and J by 2 bases, leaving 18 bases between them. The CDR3 spans 16 residues. Germline-derived CDR1 and CDR2 are SQVTM and ANQGSEA. The CDR3 loop reads CSVEGLLSGHPYEQYF. The CDR3 coding sequence is TGCAGCGTTGAAGGGTTGTTGTCAGGGCACCCCTACGAGCAGTACTTC.

This chain connects TRBV2 to TRBJ1-6; 9 bases fit TRBD1. The CDR3 is 15 residues long. CDR1 is SNHLY, CDR2 FYNNEI, per germline. V dropped 5 bases and J dropped 4; count of bases not matched to a gene: 3. CDR3 DNA sequence: TGTGCCAGCAGTACCGGGACAGGGTATAATTCACCCCTCCACTTT. Its translation: CASSTGTGYNSPLHF.

The sample holds one count of this clone. V is TRBV7-9 and J is TRBJ1-1, with D possibly matching TRBD1 (6 bases). The CDR3 is 15 amino acids. Germline V lookup: CDR1 SEHNR, CDR2 FQNEAQ (reference sequence). V was clipped by 3 bases and J by 3 bases, with 14 bases between them. DNA for the CDR3: TGTGCCAGCAGCTTGGACAGCGAGGCTGACACTGAAGCTTTCTTT. Translated: CASSLDSEADTEAFF. Full variable domain (outside the CDR3, taken from reference TRBV7-9 and TRBJ1-1): DTGVSQNPRHKITKRGQNVTFRCDPISEHNRLYWYRQTLGQGPEFLTYFQNEAQLEKSRLLSDRFSAERPKGSFSTLEIQRTEQGDSAMYLCASSLDSEADTEAFFGQGTRLTVV.

This rearrangement joins TRBV18 to TRBJ1-2; 12 nucleotides match TRBD1. The V and J ends lost 2 bases and 3 bases, in that order; junction bases with no gene match: 4. CDR1 is KGHSH and CDR2 is LQKENI in the germline V gene. CDR3 size: 16 residues. The CDR3 spells CASSPTGQGAHYGYTF. In DNA form, the CDR3 reads TGTGCCAGCTCACCAACGGGACAGGGGGCTCACTATGGCTACACCTTC.

This clone was counted a few times. The DNA of the CDR3 is TGTGCCAGCAGTTGGACTAGCACAGATACGCAGTATTTT. Amino acid sequence: CASSWTSTDTQYF. The chain combines TRBV6-2 or TRBV6-3 with TRBJ2-3; D is possibly TRBD2 (5 bases). This CDR3 contains 13 residues. The V gene's germline CDR1 is MNHEY and CDR2 SVGEGT. The V end was cut by 4 bases, the J end by 0 bases, with 5 bases between.

This rearrangement joins TRBV14 to TRBJ2-2, with 7 positions matching TRBD1. The trim removed 2 bases at V and 7 bases at J, leaving 16 bases unmatched. The germline V gene has CDR1 SGHDN and CDR2 FVKESK. The CDR3 totals 18 residues. The CDR3 sequence: CASSQIERGPDRGGELFF. The CDR3 coding sequence is TGTGCCAGCAGCCAAATCGAGAGGGGGCCAGACCGAGGCGGGGAGCTGTTTTTT. The entire variable domain, with the rest obtained from reference TRBV14 and TRBJ2-2, is as follows: EAGVTQFPSHSVIEKGQTVTLRCDPISGHDNLYWYRRVMGKEIKFLLHFVKESKQDESGMPNNRFLAERTGGTYSTLKVQPAELEDSGVYFCASSQIERGPDRGGELFFGEGSRLTVL.

The rearrangement uses TRBV2 and TRBJ2-5; 9 bases match TRBD2. The CDR3 is made up of 16 amino acids. Per the germline V gene, CDR1 is SNHLY and CDR2 is FYNNEI. Germline trimming cut 7 bases from V and 5 bases from J; bases unmatched to any gene: 14. This CDR3 is CASTGSGGYGAETQYF. CDR3 nucleotides: TGTGCCAGCACAGGGAGCGGGGGGTACGGGGCGGAGACCCAGTACTTC.

This rearrangement joins TRBV6-4 to TRBJ1-6; D gene unclear. Germline CDR1 is MRHNA and CDR2 is SNTAGT. This CDR3 is built from 16 residues. V dropped 2 bases and J dropped 10 bases, with 18 bases sitting between them. The DNA for the CDR3 is TGTGCCAGCAGTGACCCTAACGGACTTTCGGGATCACCCCTCCACTTT. This encodes CASSDPNGLSGSPLHF.

The genes are TRBV27 and TRBJ2-1; tentative D call: TRBD1 (6 bases). Germline V gene data show CDR1 as MNHEY and CDR2 as SMNVEV (reference sequence). There are 16 residues in the CDR3. The ends were cut back, 7 bases at V and 5 bases at J, with 21 bases in the middle. The CDR3 spells CASKSPQGSPDNEQFF. The CDR3 nucleotides read TGTGCCAGCAAATCCCCCCAGGGGTCCCCGGACAATGAGCAGTTCTTC.

This clone was recorded a few times. The chain recombines TRBV10-2 with TRBJ2-3; TRBD2 aligns across 13 bases. The CDR3 loop spans 15 amino acids. Germline lookup yields CDR1 WSHSY and CDR2 SAAADI. V was pared by 7 bases and J by 7 bases, with 8 bases of the junction left unmatched. CDR3: CASKALAGGLHTQYF. Written as DNA, the CDR3 is TGCGCCAGCAAGGCACTAGCGGGGGGGCTCCATACGCAGTATTTT.

V gene TRBV18 combines with J gene TRBJ1-6; perhaps TRBD1 as D (6 bases). Trimming stripped 3 bases from V and 7 bases from J, with 13 bases between. Germline CDR1 and CDR2: KGHSH and LQKENI. CDR3 length: 15 amino acids. The CDR3 DNA is TGTGCCAGCTCACCCGGGCAGGGGAGAAATTCACCCCTCCACTTT. This codes for CASSPGQGRNSPLHF.